The clone carrying this T cell receptor (beta chain) was counted ten times or more. Its antigen is unknown. The time point denotes: newly diagnosed GD, antithyroid drugs for less than 3 months. After RNA was extracted from PBMCs, the TCR library was made from it. The data originate from a study of regulatory T cells in long-lasting Graves disease. General study points: The study examined only peripheral blood, not thyroid tissue.

Arm-PCR of CDR3 regions with iRepertoire HTBI primers generated TCR beta libraries. TCRdb reanalysed the multiplex PCR reads using MiXCR and keeps one entry per CDR3 protein. The data hold about 440,000 distinct CDR3 sequences, with 15% observed a single time. The same data also contributed to another study, on T cells in Graves' hyperthyroidism and ophthalmopathy. As reported in that work: Ophthalmopathy, as predicted by the model, came a median 6.5 months after the prediction.

The origin of this receptor is a woman in her thirties with Graves disease. The sequenced sample was peripheral blood mononuclear cells (PBMCs), obtained at new diagnosis, from a patient treated with antithyroid drugs.

The CDR3 nucleotides are TGTGCCAGCAGCTTAATAAATTACAATGAGCAGTTCTTC. The encoded protein is CASSLINYNEQFF. The chain links TRBV7-9 to TRBJ2-1; D gene unclear. The V and J ends lost 2 bases and 4 bases respectively, with 6 bases between them. Per germline, CDR1 SEHNR and CDR2 FQNEAQ (reference sequence). This CDR3 has 13 residues. The full variable domain, rest sourced from reference TRBV7-9 and TRBJ2-1, is DTGVSQNPRHKITKRGQNVTFRCDPISEHNRLYWYRQTLGQGPEFLTYFQNEAQLEKSRLLSDRFSAERPKGSFSTLEIQRTEQGDSAMYLCASSLINYNEQFFGPGTRLTVL.